This T cell receptor (beta chain) was recovered during a study of Graves' ophthalmopathy and Graves' hyperthyroidism. TCR beta CDR3 regions were amplified from RNA transcripts. The first round was an RT-PCR with HTBI primers, and the second round was a multiplex PCR. TCRdb processed the multiplex PCR reads anew with MiXCR; each CDR3 protein has one entry. The data contain around 1,200,000 distinct CDR3 sequences, 35% to 40% of them seen just once; the ten biggest clones take up 11%. This clonotype was found many times. V lost 6 bases, J lost 0 bases, and 12 bases lay in between. There are 15 residues in the CDR3. The germline V gene encodes CDR1 WSHSY and CDR2 SAAADI.

The sequence was collected from an adult man with Graves' hyperthyroidism. The genes are TRBV10-2 and TRBJ1-5; possibly TRBD1 for D (6 bases). The sample comprised peripheral blood or thyroid tissue (not recorded which). CDR3 nucleotide sequence: TGCGCCAGCAGGGGGGGCGCGGATAGCAATCAGCCCCAGCATTTT. Translated: CASRGGADSNQPQHF.